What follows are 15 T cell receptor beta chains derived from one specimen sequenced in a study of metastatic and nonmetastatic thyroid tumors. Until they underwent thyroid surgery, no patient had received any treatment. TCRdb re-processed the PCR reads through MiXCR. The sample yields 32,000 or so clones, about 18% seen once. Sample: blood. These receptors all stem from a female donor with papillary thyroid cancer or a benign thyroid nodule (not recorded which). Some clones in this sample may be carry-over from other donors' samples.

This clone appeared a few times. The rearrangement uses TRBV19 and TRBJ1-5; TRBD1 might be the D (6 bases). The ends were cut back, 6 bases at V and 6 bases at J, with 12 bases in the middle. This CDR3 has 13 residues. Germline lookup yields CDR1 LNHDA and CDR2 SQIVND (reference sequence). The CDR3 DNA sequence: TGTGCCAGTAGCCGGGACAACCCTCAGCCCCAGCATTTT. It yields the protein CASSRDNPQPQHF.

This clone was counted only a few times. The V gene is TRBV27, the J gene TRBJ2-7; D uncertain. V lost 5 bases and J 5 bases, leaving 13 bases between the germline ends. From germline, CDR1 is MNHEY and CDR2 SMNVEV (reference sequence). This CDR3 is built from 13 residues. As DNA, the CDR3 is TGTGCCAGCAGTCCCACTCTCGTTCACGAGCAGTACTTC. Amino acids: CASSPTLVHEQYF.

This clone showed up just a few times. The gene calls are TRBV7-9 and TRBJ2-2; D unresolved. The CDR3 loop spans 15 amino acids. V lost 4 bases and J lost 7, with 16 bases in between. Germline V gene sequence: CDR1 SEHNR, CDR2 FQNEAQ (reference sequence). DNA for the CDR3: TGTGCCAGCAGCTCCCCATCAGCAAGGGACGGGGAGCTGTTTTTT. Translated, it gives CASSSPSARDGELFF.

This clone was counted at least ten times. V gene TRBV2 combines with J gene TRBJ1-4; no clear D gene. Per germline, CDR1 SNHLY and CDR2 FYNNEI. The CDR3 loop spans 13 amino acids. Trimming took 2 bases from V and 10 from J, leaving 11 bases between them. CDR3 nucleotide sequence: TGTGCCAGCAGTGAATTGGGCGGCGCAAAACTGTTTTTT. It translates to CASSELGGAKLFF.

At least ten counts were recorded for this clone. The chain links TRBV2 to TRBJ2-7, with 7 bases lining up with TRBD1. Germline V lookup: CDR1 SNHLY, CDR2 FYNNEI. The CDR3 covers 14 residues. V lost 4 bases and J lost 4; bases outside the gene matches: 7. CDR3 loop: CASSVEQGRYEQYF. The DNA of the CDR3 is TGTGCCAGCAGTGTGGAACAGGGGAGATACGAGCAGTACTTC.

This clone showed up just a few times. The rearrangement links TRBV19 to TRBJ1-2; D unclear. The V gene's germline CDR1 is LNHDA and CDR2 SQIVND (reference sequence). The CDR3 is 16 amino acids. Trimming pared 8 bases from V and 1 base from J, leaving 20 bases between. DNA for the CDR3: TGTGCCAGTGAGGTACGAGTCGGTCGGGATAACTATGGCTACACCTTC. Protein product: CASEVRVGRDNYGYTF.

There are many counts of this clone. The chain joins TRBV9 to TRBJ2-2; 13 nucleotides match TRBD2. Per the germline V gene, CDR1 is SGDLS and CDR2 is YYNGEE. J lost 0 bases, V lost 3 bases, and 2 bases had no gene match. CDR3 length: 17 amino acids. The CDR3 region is CASSGGTSGTNTGELFF. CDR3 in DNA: TGTGCCAGCAGCGGGGGGACTAGCGGGACGAACACCGGGGAGCTGTTTTTT.

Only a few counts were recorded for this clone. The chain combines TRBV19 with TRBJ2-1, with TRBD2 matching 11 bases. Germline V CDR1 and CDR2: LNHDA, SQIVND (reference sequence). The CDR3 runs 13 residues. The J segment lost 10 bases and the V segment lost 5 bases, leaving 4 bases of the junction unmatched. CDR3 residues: CASSAGTSGEQFF. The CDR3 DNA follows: TGTGCCAGTAGTGCCGGGACTAGCGGAGAGCAGTTCTTC.

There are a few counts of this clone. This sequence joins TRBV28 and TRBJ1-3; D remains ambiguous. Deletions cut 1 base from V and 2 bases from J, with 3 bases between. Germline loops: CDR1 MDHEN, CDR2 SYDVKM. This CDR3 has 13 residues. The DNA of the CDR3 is TGTGCCAGCAGTTTATCACCTGGAAACACCATATATTTT. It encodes CASSLSPGNTIYF.

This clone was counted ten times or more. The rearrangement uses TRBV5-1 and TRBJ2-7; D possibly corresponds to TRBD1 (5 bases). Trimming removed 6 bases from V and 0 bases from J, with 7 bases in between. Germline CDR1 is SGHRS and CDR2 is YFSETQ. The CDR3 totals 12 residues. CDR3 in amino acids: CASKDTSYEQYF. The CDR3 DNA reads TGCGCCAGCAAGGACACCTCCTACGAGCAGTACTTC.

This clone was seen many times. As DNA, the CDR3 is TGTGCCAGCAGCGGTAAAAGGATCGGGACAGGGTATGGCTACACCTTC. This sequence encodes CASSGKRIGTGYGYTF. The V gene is TRBV11-1, the J gene TRBJ1-2; 9 positions agree with TRBD1. V shed 5 bases and J 5 bases; nucleotides not matched to a gene: 12. From germline, CDR1 is SGHAT and CDR2 FQDESV (reference sequence). The CDR3 is made up of 16 amino acids.

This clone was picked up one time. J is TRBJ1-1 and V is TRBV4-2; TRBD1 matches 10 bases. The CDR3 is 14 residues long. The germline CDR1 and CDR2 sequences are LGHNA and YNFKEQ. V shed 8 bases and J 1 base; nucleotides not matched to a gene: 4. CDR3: CASAGTGANTEAFF. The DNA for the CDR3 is TGTGCCAGCGCTGGGACAGGGGCGAACACTGAAGCTTTCTTT.

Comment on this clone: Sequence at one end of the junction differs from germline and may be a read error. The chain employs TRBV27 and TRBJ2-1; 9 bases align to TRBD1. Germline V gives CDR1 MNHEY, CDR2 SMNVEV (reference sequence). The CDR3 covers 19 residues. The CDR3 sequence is CAGSLRTGASPSSYNEQFF. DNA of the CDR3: TGTGCCGGCAGTCTAAGGACAGGGGCCTCCCCAAGCTCCTACAATGAGCAGTTCTTC.

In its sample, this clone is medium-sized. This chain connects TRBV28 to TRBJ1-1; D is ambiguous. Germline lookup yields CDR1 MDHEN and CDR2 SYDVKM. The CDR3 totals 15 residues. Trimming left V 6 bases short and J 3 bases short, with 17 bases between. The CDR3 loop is CASSSPGGRDTEAFF. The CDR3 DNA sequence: TGTGCCAGCAGCTCCCCCGGCGGTAGGGACACTGAAGCTTTCTTT. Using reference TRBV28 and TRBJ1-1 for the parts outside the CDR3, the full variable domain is DVKVTQSSRYLVKRTGEKVFLECVQDMDHENMFWYRQDPGLGLRLIYFSYDVKMKEKGDIPEGYSVSREKKERFSLILESASTNQTSMYLCASSSPGGRDTEAFFGQGTRLTVV.

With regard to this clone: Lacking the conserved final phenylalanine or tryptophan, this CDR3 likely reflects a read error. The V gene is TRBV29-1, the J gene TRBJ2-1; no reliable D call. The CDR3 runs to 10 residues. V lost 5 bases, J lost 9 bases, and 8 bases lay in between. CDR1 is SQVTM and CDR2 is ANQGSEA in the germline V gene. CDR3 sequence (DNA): TGCAGCGTTTCGGTCGGTGAGCAGTTCATC. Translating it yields CSVSVGEQFI.